The 23 T cell receptor beta chains listed next were all sequenced from one sample in a study of cytomegalovirus exposure and HLA in healthy donors. Amplification used 60 Vbeta primers and 13 Jbeta primers. Assay used: immunoSEQ multiplex PCR; TCRdb lists only in-frame clones, some missing. The sample records around 160,000 clones, roughly 80% being singletons. Material: PBMCs. The source of these receptors is a woman between 40 and 55 years old in good health and CMV-seropositive.

In its sample, this clone was seen a few times. As DNA, the CDR3 is TGTGCCAGCAGTGAATGGGAGGGTGTTTTCTCTGAAGCTTTCTTT. This translates into CASSEWEGVFSEAFF. J is TRBJ1-1 and V is TRBV25-1; D is undetermined. Germline V gene sequence: CDR1 MGHDK, CDR2 SYGVNS. V dropped 1 base and J dropped 6 bases, with 15 bases sitting between them. This CDR3 contains 15 residues.

The genes are TRBV5-1 and TRBJ2-1; TRBD2 is a possible D gene (7 bases). The length of the CDR3 is 15 residues. V was pared by 0 bases and J by 4 bases, with 11 bases between. From germline, CDR1 is SGHRS and CDR2 YFSETQ. The CDR3: CASSLEGGKYNEQFF. The CDR3 bases are TGCGCCAGCAGCTTGGAGGGGGGGAAGTACAATGAGCAGTTCTTC.

This clone was picked up a small number of times. This chain links TRBV6-5 with TRBJ1-1, with D maybe TRBD1 (6 bases). CDR3 length: 15 residues. The V end lost 5 bases, the J end lost 3 bases, and 16 bases lay between the germline ends. In germline, CDR1 is MNHEY, CDR2 SVGAGI. CDR3 bases: TGTGCCAGCAGTGTACAGGGCAAGGTCGACACTGAAGCTTTCTTT. It codes for CASSVQGKVDTEAFF.

This chain links TRBV9 with TRBJ2-1, with 7 bases that match TRBD2. Germline CDR1 is SGDLS and CDR2 is YYNGEE. CDR3 length: 15 residues. Unmatched junction bases numbered 7, after V lost 4 bases and J lost 3 bases. DNA for the CDR3: TGTGCCAGCAGCCCCGGGGGGAGATACTACAATGAGCAGTTCTTC. Translating gives CASSPGGRYYNEQFF.

V and J are TRBV19 and TRBJ1-2, with D possibly TRBD1 on 5 matching bases. CDR1 is LNHDA and CDR2 is SQIVND in the germline V gene (reference sequence). Trimming removed 5 bases from V and 2 bases from J, with 18 bases in between. This CDR3 has 16 residues. The CDR3: CASSPRRAETNYGYTF. The CDR3 DNA reads TGTGCCAGTAGTCCCCGCAGGGCCGAAACCAACTATGGCTACACCTTC.

The rearrangement joins TRBV28 to TRBJ1-5, with D maybe TRBD1 (6 bases). Trimming took off 7 bases at V and 0 bases at J, with 13 bases between the two ends. Germline CDR1 and CDR2: MDHEN and SYDVKM. CDR3 size: 15 residues. The CDR3 bases are TGTGCCAGCACCTTGGGACAAAATAGCAATCAGCCCCAGCATTTT. Amino acid sequence: CASTLGQNSNQPQHF. Together with reference TRBV28 and TRBJ1-5, the CDR3 gives the full variable domain: DVKVTQSSRYLVKRTGEKVFLECVQDMDHENMFWYRQDPGLGLRLIYFSYDVKMKEKGDIPEGYSVSREKKERFSLILESASTNQTSMYLCASTLGQNSNQPQHFGDGTRLSIL.

The chain employs TRBV12-2 and TRBJ1-2; the D call in the table, TRBD1, was not verified against the DNA. TRBV12-2 is listed as a pseudogene. The CDR3 has 13 amino acids. The CDR3 nucleotides read TGTGCAAGTCGCGGGGACAGGGGGCGAGGCTACACCTTC. As protein: CASRGDRGRGYTF.

The chain recombines TRBV6-1 with TRBJ1-5, with 7 bases that match TRBD1. Trimming at V came to 3 bases and at J to 3 bases, leaving 5 bases not matched to a gene. Germline lookup yields CDR1 MNHNS and CDR2 SASEGT. The CDR3 runs 15 residues. CDR3: CASSDGGGVNQPQHF. The DNA for the CDR3 is TGTGCCAGCAGTGACGGAGGGGGCGTCAATCAGCCCCAGCATTTT.

The chain couples TRBV28 to TRBJ1-2; TRBD1 might be the D (5 bases). V lost 3 bases and J 5 bases, leaving 16 bases between the germline ends. The germline V gene encodes CDR1 MDHEN and CDR2 SYDVKM. The CDR3 loop spans 15 amino acids. CDR3 amino acids: CASSFVGGPLYGYTF. CDR3 nucleotide sequence: TGTGCCAGCAGTTTCGTCGGGGGACCTCTTTATGGCTACACCTTC.

The genes are TRBV18 and TRBJ2-3, with 9 bases aligning to TRBD2. V lost 3 bases and J lost 1; bases outside the gene matches: 5. This CDR3 has 16 amino acids. Germline CDR1 reads KGHSH; CDR2 reads LQKENI. The CDR3 DNA is TGTGCCAGCTCACCGAGCGCTAGCGGGGGCACAGATACGCAGTATTTT. Translating gives CASSPSASGGTDTQYF. Based on the CDR3 plus reference TRBV18 and TRBJ2-3, the full variable domain is NAGVMQNPRHLVRRRGQEARLRCSPMKGHSHVYWYRQLPEEGLKFMVYLQKENIIDESGMPKERFSAEFPKEGPSILRIQQVVRGDSAAYFCASSPSASGGTDTQYFGPGTRLTVL.

DNA of the CDR3: TGTGCCTGGAGGTTAGGGGGTAGCACTGAAGCTTTCTTT. It encodes CAWRLGGSTEAFF. The rearrangement joins TRBV30 to TRBJ1-1, with a weak D call TRBD1 (6 bases). The V end lost 3 bases, the J end lost 4 bases, and 12 bases lay between the germline ends. Germline CDR1 reads GTSNPN; CDR2 reads SVGIG (reference sequence). This CDR3 contains 13 residues. The full variable domain, its missing parts supplied by reference TRBV30 and TRBJ1-1, is SQTIHQWPATLVQPVGSPLSLECTVEGTSNPNLYWYRQAAGRGLQLLFYSVGIGQISSEVPQNLSASRPQDRQFILSSKKLLLSDSGFYLCAWRLGGSTEAFFGQGTRLTVV.

This clone occurred a few times. This chain joins TRBV4-2 and TRBJ2-5; 9 nucleotides align to TRBD2. The CDR3 runs to 14 residues. CDR1 is LGHNA, CDR2 YNFKEQ, per germline. V lost 0 bases to trimming and J lost 7 bases; unmatched junction nucleotides: 3. CDR3 amino acids: CASSQDRAGGTQYF. CDR3 DNA: TGTGCCAGCAGCCAAGATCGAGCGGGAGGGACCCAGTACTTC.

The genes are TRBV4-1 and TRBJ2-3; D is undetermined. CDR1 is MGHRA, CDR2 YSYEKL, per germline. The germline V and J ends were trimmed by 2 bases and 0 bases, with 9 bases remaining between them. The CDR3 has 15 residues. The CDR3 loop reads CASSQRAFSTDTQYF. In DNA form, the CDR3 reads TGCGCCAGCAGCCAAAGAGCGTTCAGCACAGATACGCAGTATTTT.

CDR3 DNA sequence: TGTGCCAGCAGTCATATAGCGACTAGCACAGATACGCAGTATTTT. It specifies CASSHIATSTDTQYF. The chain is built from TRBV6-1 and TRBJ2-3; a weak D match, TRBD2 (5 bases). The CDR3 runs 15 residues. V was cut by 5 bases and J by 0 bases, with 12 bases left in between. Germline loops: CDR1 MNHNS, CDR2 SASEGT.

The rearrangement links TRBV7-2 to TRBJ1-5, with 8 positions matching TRBD1. The length of the CDR3 is 14 residues. The junction had 0 bases not matched to a gene; V was cut back by 1 base and J by 4 bases. The V gene's germline CDR1 is SGHTA and CDR2 FQGNSA. The CDR3 DNA reads as TGTGCCAGCAGCTTAGGGACAGGGAATCAGCCCCAGCATTTT. Protein: CASSLGTGNQPQHF.

V usage is TRBV9 and J usage is TRBJ2-1; TRBD2 agrees at 12 bases. CDR1 is SGDLS and CDR2 is YYNGEE in the germline V gene. With V trimmed by 3 bases and J by 7 bases, 2 bases remained unmatched. There are 14 residues in the CDR3. The CDR3 DNA sequence: TGTGCCAGCAGCGCTAGCGGGGGGGGGAATGAGCAGTTCTTC. This gives the protein CASSASGGGNEQFF.

The chain uses TRBV5-6 and TRBJ2-3, with D possibly matching TRBD1 (6 bases). Trimming left V 0 bases short and J 8 bases short, with 16 bases between. The CDR3 totals 15 residues. Looked up from germline, CDR1 is SGHDT and CDR2 is YYEEEE. The CDR3 here is CASSLGVGGSGTQYF. The CDR3 DNA reads as TGTGCCAGCAGCTTGGGGGTTGGGGGCAGTGGTACGCAGTATTTT.

The chain employs TRBV4-1 and TRBJ2-2; weak D call: TRBD2 (6 bases). This CDR3 comprises 15 residues. Trimming cost V 5 bases and J 5 bases, with 15 bases left between them. The V gene's germline CDR1 is MGHRA and CDR2 YSYEKL. Written as DNA, the CDR3 is TGCGCCAGCAGCAATCAGGGACTTGCGACCGGGGAGCTGTTTTTT. It specifies CASSNQGLATGELFF.

This clone turned up a few times. This rearrangement joins TRBV10-1 to TRBJ2-7; TRBD2 is a possible D gene (5 bases). Germline CDR1 is WNHNN and CDR2 is SYGVQD (reference sequence). The CDR3 consists of 14 residues. Trimming stripped 10 bases from V and 2 bases from J, with 18 bases between. CDR3 in DNA: TGCGCCATCCGACCTTGGCGGGTAGCCTACGAGCAGTACTTC. Translating it yields CAIRPWRVAYEQYF.

This clone showed up just once. The V gene is TRBV6-5, the J gene TRBJ1-4, with TRBD1 matching over 9 bases. This CDR3 comprises 14 residues. With V trimmed by 5 bases and J by 8 bases, 6 bases remained unmatched. Germline CDR1 and CDR2: MNHEY and SVGAGI. For the CDR3, the DNA is TGTGCCAGCAGTCAGGGACAGGGCGGGGAAAAACTGTTTTTT. Translation gives CASSQGQGGEKLFF.

There are a few counts of this clone. Other DNA sequences in this sample translate to the same CDR3. The CDR3, as DNA: TGCGCCAGCAGCCCGTTAGCGGGGGGCTCCTACAATGAGCAGTTCTTC. It specifies CASSPLAGGSYNEQFF. This rearrangement joins TRBV5-1 to TRBJ2-1; 10 nucleotides agree with TRBD2. The CDR3 runs to 16 residues. J gave up 0 bases and V 4 bases, and 4 bases lay outside the gene matches. Per germline, CDR1 SGHRS and CDR2 YFSETQ.

The chain carries TRBV19 and TRBJ2-3; 11 bases align to TRBD2. The germline V gene encodes CDR1 LNHDA and CDR2 SQIVND (reference sequence). The CDR3 has 16 amino acids. V lost 1 base and J lost 6; bases outside the gene matches: 6. The CDR3 here is CASSIGGTSGGDTQYF. The CDR3 DNA reads TGTGCCAGTAGTATAGGAGGGACTAGCGGTGGGGATACGCAGTATTTT.

The rearrangement joins TRBV25-1 to TRBJ1-2, with D hard to call. This CDR3 has 15 residues. Per the germline V gene, CDR1 is MGHDK and CDR2 is SYGVNS. With 10 bases removed from V and 6 bases from J, the gap between germline ends came to 24 bases. The CDR3 loop reads CATPTSWFPLNGYTF. Written as DNA, the CDR3 is TGTGCCACCCCCACGAGTTGGTTTCCGCTTAATGGCTACACCTTC.